Each of the 17 T cell receptor beta chains below was sequenced from the same sample in a study of T cell responses to AZD1222 COVID-19 vaccine (dated by TCRdb to 2020 to 2023). The library was produced with the immunoSEQ multiplex PCR assay. The immuneACCESS repertoire file appears here via TCRdb, limited to in-frame rearrangements. These files lack a portion of the clones; in checked studies, under half of the deficit traces to unresolved V genes, and the cause of the others is not known. In all, the sample holds about 82,000 clones, and 80% to 95% of those were seen once. The ten largest clonotypes hold roughly 3.1% of the sample. The time point label, as the study defines it: about 28 days (+/-7) after the second vaccine dose. Sequenced here: peripheral blood, sampled 28 days after the second AZD1222 dose. The receptors come from an adult who received the AZD1222 COVID-19 vaccine.

The chain combines TRBV5-1 with TRBJ1-1; weak D call: TRBD1 (6 bases). The germline V and J ends were trimmed by 2 bases and 1 base, with 12 bases remaining between them. The CDR3 consists of 15 residues. Germline lookup yields CDR1 SGHRS and CDR2 YFSETQ. CDR3 bases: TGCGCCAGCAGCTTAACCGGGACAAGGAACACTGAAGCTTTCTTT. Its protein product is CASSLTGTRNTEAFF. Based on the CDR3 plus reference TRBV5-1 and TRBJ1-1, the full variable domain is KAGVTQTPRYLIKTRGQQVTLSCSPISGHRSVSWYQQTPGQGLQFLFEYFSETQRNKGNFPGRFSGRQFSNSRSEMNVSTLELGDSALYLCASSLTGTRNTEAFFGQGTRLTVV.

This clone was seen a handful of times. V is TRBV7-9 and J is TRBJ1-1; a weak D match, TRBD1 (6 bases). The germline gives CDR1 SEHNR, CDR2 FQNEAQ (reference sequence). V lost 5 bases and J lost 1, with 14 bases in between. The length of the CDR3 is 15 residues. The CDR3 sequence is CASSPPRGANTEAFF. Written as DNA, the CDR3 is TGTGCCAGCAGCCCACCTAGGGGGGCGAACACTGAAGCTTTCTTT.

The V call is TRBV28, the J call TRBJ2-7; TRBD1 aligns across 7 bases. In germline, CDR1 is MDHEN, CDR2 SYDVKM. This CDR3 comprises 13 residues. With 6 bases clipped from V and 2 bases from J, the junction kept 4 bases outside the gene matches. The CDR3 DNA sequence: TGTGCCAGCAGCACAGGGGCGACCTACGAGCAGTACTTC. Translation: CASSTGATYEQYF.

The chain has TRBV7-3 and TRBJ2-2, with no clear D. Trimming shortened V by 2 bases and J by 0 bases, and 10 bases separated the two germline ends. Germline V gene data show CDR1 as SGHTA and CDR2 as FQGTGA. This CDR3 contains 16 residues. The CDR3 nucleotides are TGTGCCAGCAGCTTATTGGGCCATTCGAACACCGGGGAGCTGTTTTTT. Amino acid sequence: CASSLLGHSNTGELFF. Full variable domain (remainder filled in from reference TRBV7-3 and TRBJ2-2): GAGVSQTPSNKVTEKGKYVELRCDPISGHTALYWYRQSLGQGPEFLIYFQGTGAADDSGLPNDRFFAVRPEGSVSTLKIQRTERGDSAVYLCASSLLGHSNTGELFFGEGSRLTVL.

The chain employs TRBV11-3 and TRBJ1-2; perhaps TRBD1 as D (5 bases). Germline CDR1 reads SGHNT; CDR2 reads YENEEA. Trimming removed 5 bases from V and 4 bases from J, with 14 bases in between. This CDR3 contains 14 residues. The CDR3 sequence: CASSPGGGTYGYTF. CDR3 DNA sequence: TGTGCCAGCAGCCCCGGCGGGGGGACCTATGGCTACACCTTC.

The table lists this clone with a count of one. This rearrangement joins TRBV12-3 or TRBV12-4 to TRBJ2-7; 7 bases agree with TRBD1. The CDR3 length is 13 residues. V lost 3 bases, J lost 2 bases, and 1 base stayed unmatched. The CDR3: CASSLDRTYEQYF. The CDR3 DNA reads TGTGCCAGCAGTTTGGACAGGACCTACGAGCAGTACTTC.

The J gene is TRBJ2-3, the V gene TRBV7-3; tentatively, D is TRBD2 (6 bases). The CDR3 consists of 16 residues. Germline V gene sequence: CDR1 SGHTA, CDR2 FQGTGA. Trimming removed 3 bases from V and 0 bases from J, with 13 bases in between. The CDR3: CASSFQGSGSTDTQYF. DNA for the CDR3: TGTGCCAGCAGCTTCCAAGGTAGCGGTAGCACAGATACGCAGTATTTT.

The chain uses TRBV15 and TRBJ1-2; D is undetermined. The CDR3 has 14 amino acids. Germline-derived CDR1 and CDR2 are LNHNV and YYDKDF (reference sequence). V was trimmed by 1 base and J by 3 bases, leaving 9 bases between them. The CDR3 sequence: CATSRVQRDYGYTF. DNA for the CDR3: TGTGCCACCAGCAGAGTGCAAAGGGACTATGGCTACACCTTC.

This chain joins TRBV6-6 and TRBJ1-3, with 8 bases matching TRBD1. Germline loops: CDR1 MNHNY, CDR2 SVGAGI (reference sequence). The CDR3 totals 20 residues. The J segment lost 0 bases and the V segment lost 5 bases, leaving 18 bases of the junction unmatched. DNA of the CDR3: TGTGCCAGCAGTCACCCACGGCGGGCAGGGGGCAACCTCTCTGGAAACACCATATATTTT. As protein: CASSHPRRAGGNLSGNTIYF.

The rearrangement uses TRBV7-9 and TRBJ2-5, with 8 positions matching TRBD1. V was pared by 6 bases and J by 5 bases, with 14 bases of the junction left unmatched. This CDR3 region has 16 residues. CDR1 SEHNR and CDR2 FQNEAQ come from the germline V gene (reference sequence). CDR3 loop: CASSPPRSGGAETQYF. As DNA, the CDR3 is TGTGCCAGCAGTCCCCCGCGGTCAGGGGGCGCGGAGACCCAGTACTTC.

The V and J genes are TRBV6-5 and TRBJ1-3; no clear D. The CDR3 runs 15 residues. Germline V gene sequence: CDR1 MNHEY, CDR2 SVGAGI. V lost 6 bases and J lost 0, with 12 bases in between. CDR3 residues: CASSWTLRSGNTIYF. In DNA form, the CDR3 reads TGTGCCAGCAGCTGGACCCTACGCTCTGGAAACACCATATATTTT.

The rearrangement uses TRBV5-5 and TRBJ1-4; the match to TRBD1 covers 10 bases. Unmatched junction bases numbered 7, after V lost 4 bases and J lost 7 bases. The germline gives CDR1 SGHKS, CDR2 YYEKEE (reference sequence). This CDR3 spans 15 amino acids. CDR3 nucleotides: TGTGCCAGCAGCCCCCTGACAGGGGGCATTGAAAAACTGTTTTTT. It yields the protein CASSPLTGGIEKLFF.

This chain connects TRBV25-1 to TRBJ1-4; 8 bases match TRBD1. The germline gives CDR1 MGHDK, CDR2 SYGVNS. With V trimmed by 3 bases and J by 3 bases, 3 bases remained unmatched. The CDR3 is 15 amino acids. The CDR3: CASSEWDRSNEKLFF. The CDR3 DNA follows: TGTGCCAGCAGTGAGTGGGACAGGTCTAATGAAAAACTGTTTTTT.

The chain links TRBV5-8 to TRBJ2-3; TRBD1 matches 10 bases. J lost 0 bases, V lost 3 bases, and 1 base had no gene match. CDR3 size: 15 residues. Germline-derived CDR1 and CDR2 are SGHTS and YDEGEE. The CDR3 region is CASSSTGGSTDTQYF. The DNA for the CDR3 is TGTGCCAGCAGCTCGACAGGGGGCAGCACAGATACGCAGTATTTT.

The CDR3 sequence: CSVEGGTGGRANYGYTF. The CDR3 region has the DNA TGCAGCGTTGAAGGCGGGACAGGGGGCAGAGCTAACTATGGCTACACCTTC. The chain links TRBV29-1 to TRBJ1-2, with TRBD1 identical over 12 bases. The germline gives CDR1 SQVTM, CDR2 ANQGSEA. The V segment lost 1 base and the J segment 0 bases; nucleotides outside the gene matches: 6. The length of the CDR3 is 17 residues.

The chain joins TRBV15 to TRBJ2-3; D may be TRBD2 (6 bases). The CDR3 is made up of 15 amino acids. Germline-derived CDR1 and CDR2 are LNHNV and YYDKDF (reference sequence). Trimming removed 5 bases at V and 0 bases at J, with 12 bases between. The CDR3 nucleotides read TGTGCCACCAGCCTTAGCGGCCTAAGCACAGATACGCAGTATTTT. It yields the protein CATSLSGLSTDTQYF.

The chain recombines TRBV6-5 with TRBJ1-5; D gene unclear. Germline V gene lookup returns CDR1 MNHEY and CDR2 SVGAGI. V was trimmed by 8 bases and J by 1 base, leaving 9 bases between them. The CDR3 contains 13 residues. CDR3 sequence (DNA): TGTGCCAGCGGCGGTAGAAGCAATCAGCCCCAGCATTTT. Protein: CASGGRSNQPQHF.